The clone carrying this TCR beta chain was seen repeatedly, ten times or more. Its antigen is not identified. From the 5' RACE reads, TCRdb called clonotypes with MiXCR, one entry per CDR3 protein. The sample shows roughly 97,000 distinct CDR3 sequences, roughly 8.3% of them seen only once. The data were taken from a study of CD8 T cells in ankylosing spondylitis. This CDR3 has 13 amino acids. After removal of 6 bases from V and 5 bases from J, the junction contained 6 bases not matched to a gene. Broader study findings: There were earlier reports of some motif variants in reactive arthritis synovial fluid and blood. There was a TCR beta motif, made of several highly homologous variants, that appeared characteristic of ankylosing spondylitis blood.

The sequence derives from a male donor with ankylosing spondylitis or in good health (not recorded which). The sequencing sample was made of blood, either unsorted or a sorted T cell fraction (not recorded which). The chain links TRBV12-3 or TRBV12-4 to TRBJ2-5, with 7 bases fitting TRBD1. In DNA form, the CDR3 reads TGTGCCAGCAGATCCGGGACAGATGAGACCCAGTACTTC. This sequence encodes CASRSGTDETQYF.